Presented here are 23 T cell receptor beta chains from one specimen sequenced in a study of PD-1 blockade in classical Hodgkin lymphoma. Time point indicated: newly diagnosed, previously untreated cHL patient sample. This table comes from immunoSEQ multiplex PCR, and its TCRdb copy is limited to in-frame clones, with some not included. Among roughly 68,000 clones, 93% were seen once, and the ten largest hold about 2.8%. The specimen was peripheral blood mononuclear cells (PBMCs). These receptor sequences come from a human donor with classical Hodgkin lymphoma.

The chain carries TRBV19 and TRBJ2-2, with a tentative D call TRBD2 (6 bases). This CDR3 has 15 residues. Germline V gene sequence: CDR1 LNHDA, CDR2 SQIVND (reference sequence). The V and J ends lost 6 bases and 4 bases respectively, with 15 bases between them. The DNA for the CDR3 is TGTGCCAGTAGAATGTCGGGAGCCGTCACCGGGGAGCTGTTTTTT. Translating it yields CASRMSGAVTGELFF.

This clone has just a few counts. This chain links TRBV2 with TRBJ2-2; 7 bases map to TRBD2. Germline V gives CDR1 SNHLY, CDR2 FYNNEI. CDR3 length: 14 amino acids. With V trimmed by 5 bases and J by 2 bases, 2 bases remained unmatched. CDR3 sequence: CASSPSGNTGELFF. The CDR3 coding sequence is TGTGCCAGCAGTCCTAGCGGCAACACCGGGGAGCTGTTTTTT.

The rearrangement uses TRBV9 and TRBJ2-7; D ambiguous. The V gene lost 4 bases and the J gene lost 2 bases, with 10 bases spanning the gap. Germline V gene data show CDR1 as SGDLS and CDR2 as YYNGEE. The CDR3 extends over 13 amino acids. The DNA of the CDR3 is TGTGCCAGCAGCCCTAGGGATGCCTACGAGCAGTACTTC. Protein sequence: CASSPRDAYEQYF.

V gene TRBV7-9 combines with J gene TRBJ2-2, with 7 bases aligning to TRBD1. Germline CDR1 is SEHNR and CDR2 is FQNEAQ (reference sequence). The V gene end was trimmed by 11 bases and the J gene end by 5 bases; junction bases not matched to a gene: 5. This CDR3 is 12 amino acids long. This CDR3 is CAGPRGTGELFF. DNA of the CDR3: TGTGCCGGCCCCAGGGGGACCGGGGAGCTGTTTTTT.

This chain links TRBV5-1 with TRBJ1-3; D ambiguous. The V gene's germline CDR1 is SGHRS and CDR2 YFSETQ. The V end was cut by 0 bases, the J end by 2 bases, with 6 bases between. The CDR3 sequence is 14 residues long. The CDR3 DNA is TGCGCCAGCAGCTTGGGTGGGACTGGAAACACCATATATTTT. It codes for CASSLGGTGNTIYF. Looking up the rest from reference TRBV5-1 and TRBJ1-3 gives the full variable domain: KAGVTQTPRYLIKTRGQQVTLSCSPISGHRSVSWYQQTPGQGLQFLFEYFSETQRNKGNFPGRFSGRQFSNSRSEMNVSTLELGDSALYLCASSLGGTGNTIYFGEGSWLTVV.

The CDR3 spells CASSLGGVITDTQYF. The CDR3 DNA reads TGTGCCAGCAGCTTGGGAGGGGTAATCACAGATACGCAGTATTTT. The rearrangement uses TRBV5-8 and TRBJ2-3; D tentatively fits TRBD1 or TRBD2 (5 bases each). The CDR3 spans 15 residues. V gave up 0 bases and J gave up 2 bases, with 10 bases separating them. CDR1 SGHTS and CDR2 YDEGEE come from the germline V gene.

The chain recombines TRBV5-4 with TRBJ2-6; the D gene is possibly TRBD1 (6 bases). Per the germline V gene, CDR1 is SGHNT and CDR2 is YYREEE (reference sequence). Trimming removed 4 bases at V and 1 base at J, with 9 bases between. The CDR3 totals 15 residues. The CDR3 sequence is CASSTGQSGANVLTF. The DNA of the CDR3 is TGTGCCAGCAGCACCGGACAGTCTGGGGCCAACGTCCTGACTTTC.

This chain joins TRBV7-8 and TRBJ1-6; possible D gene TRBD1, 5 bases. Trimming took 8 bases from V and 11 from J, leaving 16 bases between them. This CDR3 has 13 amino acids. Germline-derived CDR1 and CDR2 are SGHVS and FQNEAQ. Here the CDR3 DNA reads TGTGCCAGCGGCCGGGACGGCGTCCCACCCCTCCACTTT. This gives the protein CASGRDGVPPLHF. Full variable domain (remainder filled in from reference TRBV7-8 and TRBJ1-6): GAGVSQSPRYKVAKRGQDVALRCDPISGHVSLFWYQQALGQGPEFLTYFQNEAQLDKSGLPSDRFFAERPEGSVSTLKIQRTQQEDSAVYLCASGRDGVPPLHFGNGTRLTVT.

As DNA, the CDR3 is TGTGCCAGCAGTCAGACAATCTATGGCTACACCTTC. As protein: CASSQTIYGYTF. The chain has TRBV6-1 and TRBJ1-2; no firm D call. Germline-derived CDR1 and CDR2 are MNHNS and SASEGT. Trimming removed 5 bases from V and 4 bases from J, with 8 bases in between. This CDR3 contains 12 residues.

The genes are TRBV28 and TRBJ2-5; D tentatively fits TRBD1 or TRBD2 (5 bases each). Trimming pared 8 bases from V and 1 base from J, leaving 14 bases between. CDR1 and CDR2 (germline): MDHEN, SYDVKM. This CDR3 region has 14 residues. CDR3 in DNA: TGTGCCAGCCGGGGCAGGGACCTCCAAGAGACCCAGTACTTC. Protein sequence: CASRGRDLQETQYF.

The V gene is TRBV25-1, the J gene TRBJ2-7; weak D call: TRBD1 (5 bases). CDR3 length equals 15 residues. Germline assignment: CDR1 MGHDK and CDR2 SYGVNS. V was clipped by 1 base and J by 2 bases, with 12 bases between them. CDR3 in DNA: TGTGCCAGCAGTGAATGGGGCTTGGGGCCCTACGAGCAGTACTTC. This translates into CASSEWGLGPYEQYF.

The rearrangement links TRBV14 to TRBJ2-1; the D is unclear. The CDR3 totals 12 residues. The germline gives CDR1 SGHDN, CDR2 FVKESK. V gave up 0 bases and J gave up 7 bases, with 4 bases separating them. The DNA for the CDR3 is TGTGCCAGCAGCCAAGAGGGGAATGAGCAGTTCTTC. As protein: CASSQEGNEQFF.

The chain combines TRBV9 with TRBJ1-3; 8 bases are shared with TRBD1. The CDR3 runs 16 residues. Germline-derived CDR1 and CDR2 are SGDLS and YYNGEE. V lost 2 bases and J lost 0; bases outside the gene matches: 4. The CDR3 DNA follows: TGTGCCAGCAGCGTGACAGGGGCCCGCTCTGGAAACACCATATATTTT. It is translated as CASSVTGARSGNTIYF. Filled out from reference TRBV9 and TRBJ1-3, the complete variable domain reads DSGVTQTPKHLITATGQRVTLRCSPRSGDLSVYWYQQSLDQGLQFLIQYYNGEERAKGNILERFSAQQFPDLHSELNLSSLELGDSALYFCASSVTGARSGNTIYFGEGSWLTVV.

This chain links TRBV5-1 with TRBJ1-2; weak D call: TRBD1 (5 bases). The CDR3 is 14 amino acids. The germline V gene encodes CDR1 SGHRS and CDR2 YFSETQ. V lost 3 bases to trimming and J lost 7 bases, with 16 bases between them. DNA for the CDR3: TGCGCCAGCAGCTCTCCGGGACCCTCTGGTGGCTACACCTTC. Residues: CASSSPGPSGGYTF.

The gene calls are TRBV4-1 and TRBJ1-2; 8 bases are shared with TRBD1. Losses at the gene ends were 4 bases for V and 8 bases for J; bases not matched to a gene: 27. CDR3 length: 20 amino acids. The germline CDR1 and CDR2 sequences are MGHRA and YSYEKL. CDR3 sequence reads: CASSLIATLDRAEWEQGYTF. DNA for the CDR3: TGCGCCAGCAGCCTGATCGCGACCTTGGACAGGGCGGAATGGGAGCAAGGCTACACCTTC.

The chain links TRBV6-1 to TRBJ2-7; D is ambiguous. CDR1 and CDR2 (germline): MNHNS, SASEGT. The V end was cut by 7 bases, the J end by 2 bases, with 12 bases between. The CDR3 is 13 amino acids. CDR3 bases: TGTGCCAGCACCCCGGACGTTACCTACGAGCAGTACTTC. Translation gives CASTPDVTYEQYF.

The genes are TRBV7-2 and TRBJ1-5; D remains unclear. Germline values: CDR1 SGHTA, CDR2 FQGNSA. The germline V and J ends were trimmed by 1 base and 4 bases, with 8 bases remaining between them. The CDR3 has 14 residues. CDR3 DNA sequence: TGTGCCAGCAGCTTAGTCCCCCTAAATCAGCCCCAGCATTTT. Translated, it gives CASSLVPLNQPQHF.

This clone appeared a few times. The chain links TRBV7-2 to TRBJ2-7; either TRBD1 or TRBD2 may fit D (5 bases each). The CDR3 spans 15 residues. CDR1 and CDR2 from the germline V gene are SGHTA and FQGNSA. The V gene lost 5 bases and the J gene lost 3 bases, with 17 bases spanning the gap. The CDR3 sequence is CASSPVGTPYYEQYF. The CDR3 nucleotides are TGTGCCAGCAGCCCCGTTGGGACCCCCTACTACGAGCAGTACTTC. The variable domain in full, with the rest retrieved from reference TRBV7-2 and TRBJ2-7, is GAGVSQSPSNKVTEKGKDVELRCDPISGHTALYWYRQSLGQGLEFLIYFQGNSAPDKSGLPSDRFSAERTGGSVSTLTIQRTQQEDSAVYLCASSPVGTPYYEQYFGPGTRLTVT.

The chain has TRBV7-2 and TRBJ2-3, with D perhaps TRBD2 (5 bases). The length of the CDR3 is 15 residues. V was cut by 1 base and J by 0 bases, with 8 bases left in between. The germline gives CDR1 SGHTA, CDR2 FQGNSA. This chain's CDR3 is CASSLDGISTDTQYF. For the CDR3, the DNA is TGTGCCAGCAGCTTAGACGGGATTAGCACAGATACGCAGTATTTT. Variable domain in full (rest from reference TRBV7-2 and TRBJ2-3): GAGVSQSPSNKVTEKGKDVELRCDPISGHTALYWYRQSLGQGLEFLIYFQGNSAPDKSGLPSDRFSAERTGGSVSTLTIQRTQQEDSAVYLCASSLDGISTDTQYFGPGTRLTVL.

This chain connects TRBV18 to TRBJ2-7; TRBD2 agrees at 8 bases. The CDR3 covers 12 residues. Germline values: CDR1 KGHSH, CDR2 LQKENI. V shed 3 bases and J 5 bases; nucleotides not matched to a gene: 0. In DNA form, the CDR3 reads TGTGCCAGCTCACCGCGGGGGGACGAGCAGTACTTC. This translates into CASSPRGDEQYF.

The V call is TRBV27, the J call TRBJ1-1; no firm D call. Germline-derived CDR1 and CDR2 are MNHEY and SMNVEV (reference sequence). This CDR3 is 13 amino acids long. Trimming shortened V by 3 bases and J by 1 base, and 6 bases separated the two germline ends. The CDR3 bases are TGTGCCAGCAGTTTGAGCCGGAACACTGAAGCTTTCTTT. Residues: CASSLSRNTEAFF.

The genes are TRBV18 and TRBJ1-1; D not resolved. The germline V gene has CDR1 KGHSH and CDR2 LQKENI. The CDR3 runs 13 residues. The CDR3 coding sequence is TGTGATCAAACCCGGAGGTTTAACACTGAAGCTTTCTTT. Its protein product is CDQTRRFNTEAFF.

For this clone: Different DNA sequences within this sample yield the same CDR3. CDR3 region: CASSLVQGLKGYTF. In DNA, the CDR3 is TGCGCCAGCAGCTTGGTCCAGGGTTTGAAAGGCTACACCTTC. The gene calls are TRBV5-1 and TRBJ1-2, with D maybe TRBD1 (5 bases). CDR3 length: 14 residues. Germline V gives CDR1 SGHRS, CDR2 YFSETQ. V shed 0 bases and J shed 8 bases, with 14 bases lying between them. The full variable domain, rest sourced from reference TRBV5-1 and TRBJ1-2, is KAGVTQTPRYLIKTRGQQVTLSCSPISGHRSVSWYQQTPGQGLQFLFEYFSETQRNKGNFPGRFSGRQFSNSRSEMNVSTLELGDSALYLCASSLVQGLKGYTFGSGTRLTVV.